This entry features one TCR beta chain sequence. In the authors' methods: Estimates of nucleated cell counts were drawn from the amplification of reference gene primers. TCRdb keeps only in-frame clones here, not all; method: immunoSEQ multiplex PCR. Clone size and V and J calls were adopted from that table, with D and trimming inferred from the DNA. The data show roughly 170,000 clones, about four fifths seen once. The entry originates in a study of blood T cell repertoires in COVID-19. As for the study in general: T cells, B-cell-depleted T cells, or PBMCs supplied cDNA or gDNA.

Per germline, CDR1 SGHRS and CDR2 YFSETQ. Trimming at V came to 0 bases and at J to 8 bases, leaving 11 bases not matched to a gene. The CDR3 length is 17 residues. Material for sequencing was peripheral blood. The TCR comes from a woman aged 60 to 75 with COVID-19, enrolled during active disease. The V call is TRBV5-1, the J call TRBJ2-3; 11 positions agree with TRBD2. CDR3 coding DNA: TGCGCCAGCAGCTTGGAAGTTAGCGGGGGGGCCCTGGGTACGCAGTATTTT. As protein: CASSLEVSGGALGTQYF.